These 6 T cell receptor beta chains were all obtained from the same sample, sequenced in a study of post-analysis software for immune sequencing data. General study points: In patients, about 5 TRBV segments were more frequent than in controls, with TRBV5-6, TRBV5-1 and TRBV20-1 among them.

Prepared TCR beta cDNA libraries contained unique molecular identifiers. TCRdb reprocessed the PCR reads with MiXCR, giving one entry per CDR3 protein. The table lists about 820,000 distinct CDR3 sequences, about 53% of them singletons. Antigen specificity for these receptors is unknown. Sequences were obtained from blood. Receptors were obtained from a girl between 5 and 17 years old with multiple sclerosis.

Written as DNA, the CDR3 is TGCGCCAGCAGCTTCCGGAGGGGGCAGGATGAGCAGTTCTTC. Translating it yields CASSFRRGQDEQFF. This chain links TRBV5-1 with TRBJ2-1, with a weak D call TRBD1 (7 bases). This CDR3 comprises 14 residues. Trimming stripped 2 bases from V and 8 bases from J, with 14 bases between. Germline assignment: CDR1 SGHRS and CDR2 YFSETQ.

There are a few counts of this clonotype. The J gene is TRBJ1-4, the V gene TRBV7-8; D is unclear. Trimming pared 6 bases from V and 7 bases from J, leaving 15 bases between. Germline V CDR1 and CDR2: SGHVS, FQNEAQ. The CDR3 has 14 amino acids. Here the CDR3 reads CASRPRAEGEKLFF. The CDR3 DNA reads TGTGCCAGCAGACCTCGGGCCGAGGGTGAAAAACTGTTTTTT.

This clonotype has only a few counts. The CDR3 DNA is TGCGCCAGCAGCTCCGGGCGGGGCGACACCGGGGAGCTGTTTTTT. Its protein product is CASSSGRGDTGELFF. The gene calls are TRBV5-1 and TRBJ2-2, with D tentatively TRBD2 (6 bases). The V gene lost 3 bases and the J gene lost 3 bases, with 12 bases spanning the gap. Germline CDR1 and CDR2: SGHRS and YFSETQ. This CDR3 is 15 amino acids long.

The chain couples TRBV11-2 to TRBJ1-1, with a weak D call TRBD1 (5 bases). The V end lost 6 bases, the J end lost 8 bases, and 22 bases lay between the germline ends. The germline CDR1 and CDR2 sequences are SGHAT and FQNNGV. This CDR3 is built from 15 residues. The CDR3 DNA reads as TGTGCCAGCAGTCAAAACTTTCAGGGAACGGGGGAAGCTTTCTTT. Residues: CASSQNFQGTGEAFF.

V usage is TRBV12-3 or TRBV12-4 and J usage is TRBJ2-7; TRBD1 aligns across 10 bases. The CDR3 is made up of 14 amino acids. V was clipped by 7 bases and J by 2 bases; unmatched bases: 5. The CDR3: CASTPGQGAYEQYF. DNA for the CDR3: TGTGCCAGCACCCCAGGACAGGGGGCCTACGAGCAGTACTTC.

With regard to this clonotype: One junction end disagrees with the germline gene, perhaps due to a read error. The rearrangement uses TRBV7-8 and TRBJ1-1; D gene uncertain. The CDR3 covers 15 residues. CDR1 and CDR2 (germline): SGHVS, FQNEAQ. CDR3 sequence reads: CTSSRMGGVNTEAFF. The CDR3 DNA reads as TGTACCAGCAGCCGCATGGGAGGAGTGAACACTGAAGCTTTCTTT. The full variable domain, rest sourced from reference TRBV7-8 and TRBJ1-1, is GAGVSQSPRYKVAKRGQDVALRCDPISGHVSLFWYQQALGQGPEFLTYFQNEAQLDKSGLPSDRFFAERPEGSVSTLKIQRTQQEDSAVYLCTSSRMGGVNTEAFFGQGTRLTVV.